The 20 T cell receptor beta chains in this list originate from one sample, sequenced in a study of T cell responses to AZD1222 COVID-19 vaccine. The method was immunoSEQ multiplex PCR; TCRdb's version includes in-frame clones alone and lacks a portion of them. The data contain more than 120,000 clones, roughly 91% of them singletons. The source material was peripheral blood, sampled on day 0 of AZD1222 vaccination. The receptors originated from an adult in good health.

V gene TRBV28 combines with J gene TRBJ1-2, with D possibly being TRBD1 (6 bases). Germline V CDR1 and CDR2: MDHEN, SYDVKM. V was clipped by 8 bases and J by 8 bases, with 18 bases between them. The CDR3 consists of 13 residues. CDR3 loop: CASQTGTRQGYTF. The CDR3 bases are TGTGCCAGCCAAACGGGGACAAGGCAAGGCTACACCTTC.

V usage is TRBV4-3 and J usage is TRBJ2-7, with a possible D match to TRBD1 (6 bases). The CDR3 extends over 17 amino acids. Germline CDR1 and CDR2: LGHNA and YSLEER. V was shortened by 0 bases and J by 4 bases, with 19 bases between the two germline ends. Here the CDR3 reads CASSQEWQGSVGYEQYF. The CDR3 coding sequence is TGCGCCAGCAGCCAAGAGTGGCAGGGGTCGGTAGGGTACGAGCAGTACTTC.

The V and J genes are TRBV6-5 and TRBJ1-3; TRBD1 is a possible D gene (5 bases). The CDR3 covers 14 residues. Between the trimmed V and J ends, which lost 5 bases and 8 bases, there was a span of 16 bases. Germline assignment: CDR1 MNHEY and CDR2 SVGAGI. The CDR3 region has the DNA TGTGCCAGCAGTCCCGGTGGGGGGGTGGACACCATATATTTT. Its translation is CASSPGGGVDTIYF.

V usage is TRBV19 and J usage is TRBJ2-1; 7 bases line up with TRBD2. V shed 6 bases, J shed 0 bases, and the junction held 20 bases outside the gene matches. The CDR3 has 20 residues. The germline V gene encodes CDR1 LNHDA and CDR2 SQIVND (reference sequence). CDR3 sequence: CASSPRASGSALSSYNEQFF. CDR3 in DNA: TGTGCCAGTAGCCCTCGCGCTAGCGGTTCCGCTTTGAGCTCCTACAATGAGCAGTTCTTC.

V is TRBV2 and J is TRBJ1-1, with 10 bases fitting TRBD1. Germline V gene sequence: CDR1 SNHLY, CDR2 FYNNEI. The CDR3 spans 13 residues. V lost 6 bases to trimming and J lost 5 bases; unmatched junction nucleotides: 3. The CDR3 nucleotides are TGTGCCAGCAGGGACAGGGGGAGGACTGAAGCTTTCTTT. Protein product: CASRDRGRTEAFF.

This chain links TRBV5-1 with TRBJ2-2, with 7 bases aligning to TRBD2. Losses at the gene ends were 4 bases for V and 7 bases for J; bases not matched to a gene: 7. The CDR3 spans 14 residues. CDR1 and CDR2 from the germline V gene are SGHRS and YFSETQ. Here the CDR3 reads CASSRGLDGGELFF. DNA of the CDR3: TGCGCCAGCAGCCGTGGACTAGATGGCGGGGAGCTGTTTTTT.

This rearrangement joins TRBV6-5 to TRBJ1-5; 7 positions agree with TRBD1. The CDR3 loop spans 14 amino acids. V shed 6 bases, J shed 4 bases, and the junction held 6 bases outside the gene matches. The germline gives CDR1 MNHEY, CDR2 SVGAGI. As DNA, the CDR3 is TGTGCCAGCAGGATGACAGGGAAGAATCAGCCCCAGCATTTT. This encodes CASRMTGKNQPQHF.

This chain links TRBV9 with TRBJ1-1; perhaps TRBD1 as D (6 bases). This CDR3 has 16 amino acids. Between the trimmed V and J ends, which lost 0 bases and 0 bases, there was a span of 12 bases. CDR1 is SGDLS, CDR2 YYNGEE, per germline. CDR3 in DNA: TGTGCCAGCAGCGTAGGAGGGGGGGCAATGAACACTGAAGCTTTCTTT. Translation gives CASSVGGGAMNTEAFF.

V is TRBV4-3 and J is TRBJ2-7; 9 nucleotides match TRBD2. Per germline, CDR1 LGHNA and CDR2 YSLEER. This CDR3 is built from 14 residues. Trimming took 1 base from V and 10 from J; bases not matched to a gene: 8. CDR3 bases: TGCGCCAGCAGCCAAGGTCTGTTAGCGGGGGAACAGTACTTC. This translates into CASSQGLLAGEQYF.

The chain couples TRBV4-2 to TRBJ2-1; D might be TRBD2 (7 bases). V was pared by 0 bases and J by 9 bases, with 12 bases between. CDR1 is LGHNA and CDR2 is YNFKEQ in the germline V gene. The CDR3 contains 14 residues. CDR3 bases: TGTGCCAGCAGCCAAGAGGGGGGGCGCATTGAGCAGTTCTTC. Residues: CASSQEGGRIEQFF.

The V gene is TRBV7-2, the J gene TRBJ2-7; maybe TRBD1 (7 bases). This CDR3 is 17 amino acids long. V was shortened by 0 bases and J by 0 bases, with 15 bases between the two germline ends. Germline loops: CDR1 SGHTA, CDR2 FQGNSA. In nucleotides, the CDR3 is TGTGCCAGCAGCTTAGCGGGGGGACAGAGAGTCTCCTACGAGCAGTACTTC. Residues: CASSLAGGQRVSYEQYF.

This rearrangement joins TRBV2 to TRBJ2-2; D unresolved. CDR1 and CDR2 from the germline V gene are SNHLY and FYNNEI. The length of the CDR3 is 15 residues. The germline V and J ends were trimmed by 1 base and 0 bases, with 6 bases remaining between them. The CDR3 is CASSEVQANTGELFF. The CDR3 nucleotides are TGTGCCAGCAGTGAAGTGCAGGCGAACACCGGGGAGCTGTTTTTT.

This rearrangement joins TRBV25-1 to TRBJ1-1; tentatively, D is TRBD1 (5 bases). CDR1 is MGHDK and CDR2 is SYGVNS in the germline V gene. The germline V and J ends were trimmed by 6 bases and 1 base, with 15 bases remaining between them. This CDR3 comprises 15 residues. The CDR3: CASSPGWEGNTEAFF. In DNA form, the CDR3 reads TGTGCCAGCAGCCCAGGGTGGGAGGGGAACACTGAAGCTTTCTTT.

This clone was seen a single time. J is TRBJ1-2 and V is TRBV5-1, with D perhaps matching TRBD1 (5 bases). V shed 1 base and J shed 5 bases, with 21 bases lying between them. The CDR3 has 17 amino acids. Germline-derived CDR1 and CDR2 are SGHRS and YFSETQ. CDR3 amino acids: CASSLSLNPEGSYGYTF. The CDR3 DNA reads TGCGCCAGCAGCTTGAGTCTTAACCCCGAGGGGTCATATGGCTACACCTTC.

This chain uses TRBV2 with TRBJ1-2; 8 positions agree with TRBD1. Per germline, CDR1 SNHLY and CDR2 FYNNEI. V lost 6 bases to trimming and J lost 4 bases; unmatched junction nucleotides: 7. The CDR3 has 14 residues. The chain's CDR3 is CASSQDRATYGYTF. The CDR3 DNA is TGTGCCAGCAGCCAGGACAGGGCTACCTATGGCTACACCTTC.

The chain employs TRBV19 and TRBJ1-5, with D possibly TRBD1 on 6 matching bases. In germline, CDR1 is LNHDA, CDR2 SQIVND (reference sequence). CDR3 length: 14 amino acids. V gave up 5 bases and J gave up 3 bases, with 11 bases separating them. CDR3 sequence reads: CASSFQGTNQPQHF. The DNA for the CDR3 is TGTGCCAGTAGTTTTCAGGGGACCAATCAGCCCCAGCATTTT.

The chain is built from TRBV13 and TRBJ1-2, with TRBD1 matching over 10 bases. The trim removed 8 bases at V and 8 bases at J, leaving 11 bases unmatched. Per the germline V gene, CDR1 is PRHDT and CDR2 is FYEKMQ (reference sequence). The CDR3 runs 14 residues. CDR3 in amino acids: CASDRGRPPYGYTF. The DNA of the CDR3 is TGTGCCAGCGACAGGGGGCGCCCCCCTTACGGCTACACCTTC.

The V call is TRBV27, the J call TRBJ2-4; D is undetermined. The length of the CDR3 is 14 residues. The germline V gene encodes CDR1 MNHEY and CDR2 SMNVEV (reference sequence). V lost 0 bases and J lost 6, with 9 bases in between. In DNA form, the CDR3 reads TGTGCCAGCAGTTTATCCGGACGAGGAAACATTCAGTACTTC. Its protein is CASSLSGRGNIQYF.

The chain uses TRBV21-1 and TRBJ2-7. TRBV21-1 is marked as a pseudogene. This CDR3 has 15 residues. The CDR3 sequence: CASSKGTTESYEQYF. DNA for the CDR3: TGTGCCAGCAGCAAAGGTACCACCGAATCCTACGAGCAGTACTTC.

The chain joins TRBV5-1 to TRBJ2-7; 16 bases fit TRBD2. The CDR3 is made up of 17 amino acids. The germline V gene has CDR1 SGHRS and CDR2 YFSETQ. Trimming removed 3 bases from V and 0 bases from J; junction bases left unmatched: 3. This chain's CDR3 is CASSSGLAGGSSYEQYF. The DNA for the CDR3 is TGCGCCAGCAGCTCGGGACTAGCGGGGGGGAGCTCCTACGAGCAGTACTTC.